This TCR beta chain was found in a study of cytomegalovirus exposure and HLA in healthy donors. Concerning this clone: Its specificity is unknown.

Germline CDR1 is MDHEN and CDR2 is SYDVKM. V gave up 6 bases and J gave up 4 bases, with 18 bases separating them. The CDR3 extends over 15 amino acids. Donors were drawn from the approximately 120-subject validation cohort, separate from the approximately 670-subject first cohort. Sequencing was performed with immunoSEQ multiplex PCR; in TCRdb, only in-frame clones are kept and a portion is missing. The data contain 200,000 to 250,000 clones, roughly 83% of them singletons. Overall study results and limits: According to a later analysis, TCR clusters from the first cohort tended to co-occur in the 120 or so validation repertoires. The investigators catalogued 150 or so TCR beta chains as cytomegalovirus-associated. In vitro, a few CMV-associated chains proved specific for CMV antigens.

The sequence was obtained from a young woman in good health and CMV-seronegative. Sequencing input: PBMCs. This chain joins TRBV28 and TRBJ1-1; D is possibly TRBD1 (5 bases). CDR3 region: CASRFNGGGSTEAFF. In nucleotides, the CDR3 is TGTGCCAGCAGATTTAATGGGGGAGGGAGCACTGAAGCTTTCTTT.